Listed below are T cell receptor beta chains from one sample, sequenced in a study of T cells in Graves' hyperthyroidism and ophthalmopathy. TCRdb used MiXCR to reprocess the multiplex PCR reads, holding one entry per CDR3 protein. The profile shows 450,000 to 700,000 distinct CDR3 sequences, roughly 46% of them singletons. What was sequenced was peripheral blood or thyroid tissue (not recorded which). Receptors were obtained from an adult woman with Graves' disease, either hyperthyroidism or ophthalmopathy (not recorded which). Both conserved end residues are part of each CDR3. Fields, in order: D gene, clone size, V gene, J gene, CDR3 protein, CDR3 DNA. The D gene is left open where the match is weak. Rows give clone size only sometimes, using once, few, many, or a class for an expanded clone.

D gene: -; clone size: -; V gene: TRBV9; J gene: TRBJ1-1; CDR3 protein: CASSVSPGSNTEAFF; CDR3 DNA: TGTGCCAGCAGCGTATCTCCCGGCTCCAACACTGAAGCTTTCTTT
D gene: -; clone size: many; V gene: TRBV5-1; J gene: TRBJ1-3; CDR3 protein: CASSFGPGNTIYF; CDR3 DNA: TGCGCCAGCAGCTTTGGACCTGGAAACACCATATATTTT
D gene: -; clone size: once; V gene: TRBV9; J gene: TRBJ1-2; CDR3 protein: CASSPAGVTDYGYTF; CDR3 DNA: TGTGCCAGCAGCCCAGCTGGGGTAACCGACTATGGCTACACCTTC
D gene: -; clone size: many; V gene: TRBV6-5; J gene: TRBJ1-5; CDR3 protein: CASSYSRGFQPQHF; CDR3 DNA: TGTGCCAGCAGTTACTCGAGAGGGTTTCAGCCCCAGCATTTT
D gene: -; clone size: -; V gene: TRBV12-3/TRBV12-4; J gene: TRBJ1-1; CDR3 protein: CASSGGRGGETEAFF; CDR3 DNA: TGTGCCAGCAGCGGCGGGAGGGGTGGAGAGACTGAAGCTTTCTTT
D gene: -; clone size: -; V gene: TRBV7-9; J gene: TRBJ1-2; CDR3 protein: CASSTRSGGHGYTF; CDR3 DNA: TGTGCCAGCAGCACCCGCTCGGGGGGGCATGGCTACACCTTC
D gene: -; clone size: -; V gene: TRBV10-3; J gene: TRBJ1-5; CDR3 protein: CAIKGSLPRGQYQPQHF; CDR3 DNA: TGTGCCATCAAGGGTAGCCTGCCCCGGGGCCAATACCAGCCCCAGCATTTT
D gene: -; clone size: -; V gene: TRBV20-1; J gene: TRBJ1-2; CDR3 protein: CSASGGKTYGYTF; CDR3 DNA: TGCAGTGCTAGCGGGGGTAAGACCTATGGCTACACCTTC
D gene: -; clone size: -; V gene: TRBV9; J gene: TRBJ2-5; CDR3 protein: CASSVARAAETQYF; CDR3 DNA: TGTGCCAGCAGCGTAGCCAGGGCTGCGGAGACCCAGTACTTC
D gene: -; clone size: few; V gene: TRBV7-9; J gene: TRBJ2-3; CDR3 protein: CASSLRLASRWTQYF; CDR3 DNA: TGTGCCAGCAGCTTAAGGCTAGCTAGCAGGTGGACGCAGTATTTT
D gene: -; clone size: many; V gene: TRBV4-1; J gene: TRBJ1-2; CDR3 protein: CASSQATYGYTF; CDR3 DNA: TGCGCCAGCAGCCAAGCCACATATGGCTACACCTTC
D gene: TRBD1; clone size: -; V gene: TRBV15; J gene: TRBJ1-4; CDR3 protein: CATRLTGQGDEKLFF; CDR3 DNA: TGTGCCACCAGATTGACAGGGCAAGGAGATGAAAAACTGTTTTTT
D gene: TRBD1; clone size: many; V gene: TRBV6-5; J gene: TRBJ1-2; CDR3 protein: CASSGRDRVRGYTF; CDR3 DNA: TGTGCCAGCAGTGGCCGGGACAGGGTCCGTGGCTACACCTTC
D gene: -; clone size: few; V gene: TRBV5-1; J gene: TRBJ2-2; CDR3 protein: CASRTDGF; CDR3 DNA: TGCGCCAGCAGAACAGACGGGTTT
D gene: -; clone size: few; V gene: TRBV19; J gene: TRBJ1-6; CDR3 protein: CASSISTGPSSPLHF; CDR3 DNA: TGTGCCAGTAGTATATCGACAGGACCGAGTTCACCCCTCCACTTT
D gene: -; clone size: -; V gene: TRBV7-8; J gene: TRBJ2-2; CDR3 protein: CASSPSTGTRHGELFF; CDR3 DNA: TGTGCCAGCAGCCCATCGACAGGGACTAGGCACGGGGAGCTGTTTTTT
D gene: -; clone size: many; V gene: TRBV10-1; J gene: TRBJ1-2; CDR3 protein: CASSEASGDGYTF; CDR3 DNA: TGCGCCAGCAGTGAGGCGTCTGGGGACGGCTACACCTTC
D gene: TRBD1; clone size: many; V gene: TRBV11-2; J gene: TRBJ2-7; CDR3 protein: CASSSGRGSYEQYF; CDR3 DNA: TGTGCCAGCAGCTCTGGCAGGGGGTCCTACGAGCAGTACTTC
D gene: -; clone size: many; V gene: TRBV25-1; J gene: TRBJ2-3; CDR3 protein: CASSAARDYTQYF; CDR3 DNA: TGTGCCAGCAGTGCCGCAAGGGATTATACGCAGTATTTT
D gene: -; clone size: few; V gene: TRBV10-3; J gene: TRBJ1-1; CDR3 protein: CAISVTGADTEAFF; CDR3 DNA: TGTGCCATCAGTGTAACGGGGGCGGATACTGAAGCTTTCTTT
D gene: -; clone size: many; V gene: TRBV2; J gene: TRBJ2-7; CDR3 protein: CASRGLGFWQYF; CDR3 DNA: TGTGCCAGTCGGGGACTGGGTTTTTGGCAGTACTTC
D gene: -; clone size: many; V gene: TRBV20-1; J gene: TRBJ1-4; CDR3 protein: CSARDLGGHEKLFF; CDR3 DNA: TGCAGTGCTAGAGACCTAGGCGGGCATGAAAAACTGTTTTTT
D gene: -; clone size: many; V gene: TRBV7-2; J gene: TRBJ2-7; CDR3 protein: CASSLVYGDEQYF; CDR3 DNA: TGTGCCAGCAGCTTAGTATACGGGGACGAGCAGTACTTC
D gene: -; clone size: many; V gene: TRBV5-1; J gene: TRBJ2-5; CDR3 protein: CASSSSPDSRQETQYF; CDR3 DNA: TGCGCCAGCAGCTCCTCGCCCGACAGCCGCCAAGAGACCCAGTACTTC
D gene: -; clone size: -; V gene: TRBV2; J gene: TRBJ1-4; CDR3 protein: CASSVGLTNEKLFF; CDR3 DNA: TGTGCCAGCAGTGTAGGACTTACTAATGAAAAACTGTTTTTT
D gene: TRBD1; clone size: once; V gene: TRBV7-3; J gene: TRBJ1-6; CDR3 protein: CASSLTSGQGNSPLHF; CDR3 DNA: TGTGCCAGCAGCTTAACGTCCGGACAGGGTAATTCACCCCTCCACTTT
D gene: -; clone size: few; V gene: TRBV10-3; J gene: TRBJ1-2; CDR3 protein: CAISVDQAIYGYTF; CDR3 DNA: TGTGCCATCAGTGTGGATCAGGCTATCTATGGCTACACCTTC
D gene: -; clone size: -; V gene: TRBV2; J gene: TRBJ1-2; CDR3 protein: CASSGASGSYGYTF; CDR3 DNA: TGTGCCAGCAGTGGTGCTAGCGGGAGCTATGGCTACACCTTC
D gene: -; clone size: many; V gene: TRBV9; J gene: TRBJ1-1; CDR3 protein: CASSVEYRNTEAFF; CDR3 DNA: TGTGCCAGCAGCGTAGAGTACAGGAACACTGAAGCTTTCTTT
D gene: -; clone size: -; V gene: TRBV20-1; J gene: TRBJ1-1; CDR3 protein: CSARAEGGSSEAFF; CDR3 DNA: TGCAGTGCTAGAGCCGAGGGGGGATCCTCTGAAGCTTTCTTT
D gene: TRBD1; clone size: many; V gene: TRBV10-2; J gene: TRBJ1-6; CDR3 protein: CASMLDRVDSPLHF; CDR3 DNA: TGCGCCAGCATGCTGGACAGGGTTGATTCACCCCTCCACTTT
D gene: -; clone size: -; V gene: TRBV5-6; J gene: TRBJ2-5; CDR3 protein: CASSSPGMYQETQYF; CDR3 DNA: TGTGCCAGCAGCTCCCCAGGGATGTACCAAGAGACCCAGTACTTC
D gene: -; clone size: -; V gene: TRBV25-1; J gene: TRBJ1-2; CDR3 protein: CAASGLRDGYTF; CDR3 DNA: TGTGCCGCTTCGGGACTACGTGATGGCTACACCTTC
D gene: TRBD1; clone size: -; V gene: TRBV10-3; J gene: TRBJ2-7; CDR3 protein: CAISEPSRGTLNEQYF; CDR3 DNA: TGTGCCATCAGTGAGCCTAGCAGGGGGACCTTGAACGAGCAGTACTTC
D gene: TRBD1; clone size: many; V gene: TRBV6-5; J gene: TRBJ2-7; CDR3 protein: CASSSPGQGIEQYF; CDR3 DNA: TGTGCCAGCAGTTCACCGGGACAGGGGATCGAGCAGTACTTC
D gene: -; clone size: -; V gene: TRBV6-5; J gene: TRBJ2-1; CDR3 protein: CASSVLRGIGEQFF; CDR3 DNA: TGTGCCAGCAGTGTCCTTCGGGGTATCGGGGAGCAGTTCTTC
D gene: -; clone size: -; V gene: TRBV20-1; J gene: TRBJ2-1; CDR3 protein: CSARSANEQFF; CDR3 DNA: TGCAGTGCTCGGTCCGCCAATGAGCAGTTCTTC
D gene: TRBD2; clone size: many; V gene: TRBV7-3; J gene: TRBJ2-7; CDR3 protein: CASSLQAGEGEQYF; CDR3 DNA: TGTGCCAGCAGCTTACAAGCGGGAGAGGGGGAGCAGTACTTC
D gene: -; clone size: many; V gene: TRBV6-5; J gene: TRBJ1-1; CDR3 protein: CASNEGRNTEAFF; CDR3 DNA: TGTGCCAGCAACGAGGGCAGGAACACTGAAGCTTTCTTT
D gene: -; clone size: many; V gene: TRBV3-1; J gene: TRBJ2-2; CDR3 protein: CASSLRVTGELFF; CDR3 DNA: TGTGCCAGCAGCCTCAGGGTGACCGGGGAGCTGTTTTTT
D gene: -; clone size: -; V gene: TRBV7-2; J gene: TRBJ2-7; CDR3 protein: CASLTGAYEQYF; CDR3 DNA: TGTGCCAGTCTGACAGGAGCCTACGAGCAGTACTTC
D gene: -; clone size: many; V gene: TRBV7-6; J gene: TRBJ2-6; CDR3 protein: CASSLAPGANVLTF; CDR3 DNA: TGTGCCAGCAGCTTAGCGCCTGGGGCCAACGTCCTGACTTTC
D gene: TRBD2; clone size: -; V gene: TRBV29-1; J gene: TRBJ2-3; CDR3 protein: CSETGLATDTQYF; CDR3 DNA: TGCAGCGAAACGGGACTAGCGACAGATACGCAGTATTTT
D gene: -; clone size: -; V gene: TRBV19; J gene: TRBJ1-6; CDR3 protein: CASSADSLNSPLHF; CDR3 DNA: TGTGCCAGTAGTGCGGACAGTCTCAATTCACCCCTCCACTTT
D gene: TRBD2; clone size: many; V gene: TRBV9; J gene: TRBJ2-2; CDR3 protein: CASSVGLALKLFF; CDR3 DNA: TGTGCCAGCAGCGTAGGACTAGCCCTGAAACTGTTTTTT
D gene: TRBD2; clone size: -; V gene: TRBV29-1; J gene: TRBJ2-5; CDR3 protein: CSVGPAGGPKQETQYF; CDR3 DNA: TGCAGCGTTGGACCAGCGGGAGGGCCTAAACAAGAGACCCAGTACTTC
D gene: -; clone size: many; V gene: TRBV7-8; J gene: TRBJ2-5; CDR3 protein: CASSFVRGGETQYF; CDR3 DNA: TGTGCCAGCAGCTTTGTAAGAGGGGGAGAGACCCAGTACTTC
D gene: TRBD2; clone size: few; V gene: TRBV5-1; J gene: TRBJ2-7; CDR3 protein: CASSLAHASGILGEQYF; CDR3 DNA: TGCGCCAGCAGCTTGGCCCATGCTAGCGGGATCCTAGGGGAGCAGTACTTC
D gene: -; clone size: -; V gene: TRBV30; J gene: TRBJ2-7; CDR3 protein: CACPAQGNLDEQYF; CDR3 DNA: TGTGCCTGCCCCGCACAGGGCAATCTCGACGAGCAGTACTTC
D gene: -; clone size: many; V gene: TRBV10-3; J gene: TRBJ1-4; CDR3 protein: CAISESKGQGATNEKLFF; CDR3 DNA: TGTGCCATCAGTGAGTCGAAAGGCCAGGGAGCAACTAATGAAAAACTGTTTTTT
D gene: -; clone size: -; V gene: TRBV5-1; J gene: TRBJ1-5; CDR3 protein: CASSLGQSGAGGETQHF; CDR3 DNA: TGCGCCAGCAGCTTGGGGCAGTCGGGAGCGGGGGGAGAGACCCAGCATTTT
D gene: TRBD1; clone size: -; V gene: TRBV7-6; J gene: TRBJ2-7; CDR3 protein: CAHNRDSPYEQYF; CDR3 DNA: TGTGCCCACAACCGGGACAGTCCCTACGAGCAGTACTTC
D gene: TRBD1; clone size: once; V gene: TRBV29-1; J gene: TRBJ1-2; CDR3 protein: CSGQDRGSYGYTF; CDR3 DNA: TGCAGCGGCCAGGACAGGGGATCCTATGGCTACACCTTC
D gene: -; clone size: many; V gene: TRBV12-5; J gene: TRBJ1-2; CDR3 protein: CASGLSATAPYTF; CDR3 DNA: TGTGCTAGTGGTTTGTCTGCCACGGCCCCCTACACCTTC
D gene: TRBD1; clone size: many; V gene: TRBV12-3/TRBV12-4; J gene: TRBJ1-3; CDR3 protein: CASSLTGLPGNTIYF; CDR3 DNA: TGTGCCAGCAGTTTGACAGGGCTTCCTGGAAACACCATATATTTT
D gene: TRBD2; clone size: many; V gene: TRBV20-1; J gene: TRBJ2-5; CDR3 protein: CSATRLAVYQETQYF; CDR3 DNA: TGCAGTGCGACACGACTAGCGGTTTACCAAGAGACCCAGTACTTC
D gene: -; clone size: -; V gene: TRBV7-3; J gene: TRBJ2-5; CDR3 protein: CASSSARQGTQYF; CDR3 DNA: TGTGCCAGCAGCTCCGCGCGTCAAGGGACCCAGTACTTC
D gene: -; clone size: -; V gene: TRBV9; J gene: TRBJ1-6; CDR3 protein: CASKWAEYGSPLHF; CDR3 DNA: TGTGCCAGCAAGTGGGCAGAATATGGTTCACCCCTCCACTTT
D gene: -; clone size: -; V gene: TRBV19; J gene: TRBJ1-5; CDR3 protein: CASSPQRDSNQPQHF; CDR3 DNA: TGTGCCAGTAGTCCTCAGCGGGATAGCAATCAGCCCCAGCATTTT